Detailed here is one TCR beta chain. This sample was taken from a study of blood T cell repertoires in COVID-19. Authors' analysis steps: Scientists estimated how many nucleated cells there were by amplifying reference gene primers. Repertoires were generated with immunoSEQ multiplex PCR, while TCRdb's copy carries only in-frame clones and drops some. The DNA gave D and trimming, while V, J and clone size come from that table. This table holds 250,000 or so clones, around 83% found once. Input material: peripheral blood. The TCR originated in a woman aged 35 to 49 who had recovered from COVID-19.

The CDR3 here is CATSRGLGTSNTGELFF. The CDR3 coding sequence is TGTGCCACCAGCAGAGGTCTCGGGACTTCGAACACCGGGGAGCTGTTTTTT. The chain has TRBV15 and TRBJ2-2; tentative D call: TRBD2 (6 bases). The CDR3 spans 17 residues. V gave up 1 base and J gave up 0 bases, with 12 bases separating them. Per germline, CDR1 LNHNV and CDR2 YYDKDF (reference sequence).